This passage covers 10 T cell receptor beta chains from one sample sequenced in a study of metastatic and nonmetastatic thyroid tumors. Every patient was untreated before thyroid surgery. MiXCR was used by TCRdb to re-call the PCR reads. Of about 92,000 clones listed, under 15% are singletons. The specimen sequenced was blood. The origin of the receptors is a female donor with papillary thyroid cancer or a benign thyroid nodule (not recorded which). Some clones in this sample may be carry-over from other donors' samples.

The table lists this clone with many counts. The genes are TRBV6-2 or TRBV6-3 and TRBJ2-1; D is unresolved. The germline V and J ends were trimmed by 7 bases and 6 bases, with 7 bases remaining between them. This CDR3 comprises 11 residues. Per the germline V gene, CDR1 is MNHEY and CDR2 is SVGEGT. Written as DNA, the CDR3 is TGTGCCAGCACTTCGGGCAATGAGCAGTTCTTC. Encoded protein: CASTSGNEQFF.

This clone was seen a handful of times. A read error may produce the germline difference seen at one junction end. The gene calls are TRBV6-1 and TRBJ2-2; D is unresolved. The CDR3 contains 14 residues. From germline, CDR1 is MNHNS and CDR2 SASEGT. The CDR3 DNA sequence: TGTGCCAGCACCCGTGGGGTTCGAACCGGGCAGCTGTTTTTT. Protein sequence: CASTRGVRTGQLFF.

This clone was seen at least ten times. The gene calls are TRBV6-6 and TRBJ1-5; D uncertain. V lost 2 bases, J lost 5 bases, and 7 bases lay in between. This CDR3 has 13 amino acids. CDR1 MNHNY and CDR2 SVGAGI come from the germline V gene (reference sequence). DNA of the CDR3: TGTGCCAGCAGTTACAGCCGAGATCAGCCCCAGCATTTT. It translates to CASSYSRDQPQHF.

In its sample, this clone was seen many times. This chain connects TRBV5-4 to TRBJ1-2; 9 bases fit TRBD1. The CDR3 totals 15 residues. The germline gives CDR1 SGHNT, CDR2 YYREEE (reference sequence). Trimming at V came to 3 bases and at J to 1 base, leaving 4 bases not matched to a gene. This CDR3 is CASSSEGQGNYGYTF. CDR3 nucleotide sequence: TGTGCCAGCAGCTCAGAGGGACAGGGTAACTATGGCTACACCTTC.

About this clone itself: At one of its ends the junction is not consistent with the germline gene, which may arise from a read error. The chain is built from TRBV5-1 and TRBJ2-7; D call uncertain. Germline CDR1 reads SGHRS; CDR2 reads YFSETQ. CDR3 length: 15 residues. The CDR3 nucleotides are TGCGCCATCAGCTTGGATGGTGGGCCGACCTACGAGCAGTACTTC. Residues: CAISLDGGPTYEQYF.

This clone showed up many times. The genes are TRBV27 and TRBJ1-2; no firm D call. The germline gives CDR1 MNHEY, CDR2 SMNVEV (reference sequence). The V and J ends lost 2 bases and 2 bases respectively, with 9 bases between them. This CDR3 has 14 residues. CDR3 DNA sequence: TGTGCCAGCAGTTTAGCAAGGGCGAACTATGGCTACACCTTC. Protein: CASSLARANYGYTF.

This clone was seen ten or more times. V usage is TRBV9 and J usage is TRBJ2-5; the match to TRBD1 covers 7 bases. Trimming at V came to 2 bases and at J to 7 bases, leaving 8 bases not matched to a gene. Germline loops: CDR1 SGDLS, CDR2 YYNGEE. This CDR3 is 14 amino acids long. The CDR3 reads CASSVEEGGRTQYF. The CDR3, as DNA: TGTGCCAGCAGCGTGGAGGAAGGGGGCAGGACCCAGTACTTC. The entire variable domain, with the rest obtained from reference TRBV9 and TRBJ2-5, is as follows: DSGVTQTPKHLITATGQRVTLRCSPRSGDLSVYWYQQSLDQGLQFLIQYYNGEERAKGNILERFSAQQFPDLHSELNLSSLELGDSALYFCASSVEEGGRTQYFGPGTRLLVL.

This clone was counted many times. This chain connects TRBV20-1 to TRBJ1-6; D gene ambiguous. V was pared by 3 bases and J by 7 bases, with 10 bases between. Per germline, CDR1 DFQATT and CDR2 SNEGSKA (reference sequence). The CDR3 extends over 13 amino acids. CDR3 amino acids: CSARGVRNSPLHF. Written as DNA, the CDR3 is TGCAGTGCTAGGGGTGTAAGGAATTCACCCCTCCACTTT.

Many counts were recorded for this clone. The V call is TRBV7-9, the J call TRBJ2-2; no firm D call. The CDR3 contains 12 residues. Germline CDR1 is SEHNR and CDR2 is FQNEAQ (reference sequence). V was shortened by 3 bases and J by 6 bases, with 5 bases between the two germline ends. CDR3 sequence reads: CASSFLAGELFF. In DNA, the CDR3 is TGTGCCAGCAGCTTTTTAGCCGGGGAGCTGTTTTTT. Together with reference TRBV7-9 and TRBJ2-2, the CDR3 gives the full variable domain: DTGVSQNPRHKITKRGQNVTFRCDPISEHNRLYWYRQTLGQGPEFLTYFQNEAQLEKSRLLSDRFSAERPKGSFSTLEIQRTEQGDSAMYLCASSFLAGELFFGEGSRLTVL.

The rearrangement links TRBV20-1 to TRBJ2-7; D possibly corresponds to TRBD2 (6 bases). This CDR3 comprises 13 residues. Between the trimmed V and J ends, which lost 6 bases and 4 bases, there was a span of 16 bases. Germline values: CDR1 DFQATT, CDR2 SNEGSKA (reference sequence). CDR3 region: CSARAPGGYEQYF. The CDR3 DNA reads TGCAGTGCCCGGGCCCCCGGGGGTTACGAGCAGTACTTC.